The 32 T cell receptor beta chains reported below all come from one sample, sequenced in a study of blood T cells in healthy people across ages. Through a sample-barcoded 5' primer and a J-beta primer mix, a second PCR was run for roughly 6 to 12 cycles. TCRdb used MiXCR to reprocess the 5' RACE reads, holding one entry per CDR3 protein. The data hold approximately 760,000 distinct CDR3 sequences, with 20% to 25% observed a single time. These records were also assigned to another study, of T cells of mothers and their children.

The material sequenced was blood. The source is a boy younger than 18 in good health.

This clonotype turned up a few times. The chain couples TRBV12-3 or TRBV12-4 to TRBJ2-5, with 8 bases matching TRBD1. This CDR3 contains 15 residues. V shed 3 bases and J 5 bases; nucleotides not matched to a gene: 8. CDR3 region: CASSLSGQGQETQYF. The CDR3 DNA follows: TGTGCCAGCAGTTTGTCCGGACAGGGCCAGGAGACCCAGTACTTC.

The rearrangement uses TRBV5-1 and TRBJ2-3; weak D call: TRBD1 (6 bases). Trimming removed 2 bases from V and 2 bases from J, with 12 bases in between. The CDR3 spans 15 residues. Germline V gene sequence: CDR1 SGHRS, CDR2 YFSETQ. The CDR3 nucleotides read TGCGCCAGCAGCTTACAGGGCGGATACACAGATACGCAGTATTTT. This encodes CASSLQGGYTDTQYF.

This clonotype was seen a few times. The rearrangement uses TRBV12-3 or TRBV12-4 and TRBJ1-3; unclear D gene. This CDR3 has 12 amino acids. Trimming removed 2 bases from V and 4 bases from J, with 3 bases in between. CDR3 loop: CASSLRGNTIYF. CDR3 bases: TGTGCCAGCAGTTTACGCGGAAACACCATATATTTT.

The chain joins TRBV29-1 to TRBJ2-7; no clear D. Trimming shortened V by 2 bases and J by 4 bases, and 6 bases separated the two germline ends. The CDR3 runs 11 residues. Germline V gives CDR1 SQVTM, CDR2 ANQGSEA. The CDR3 DNA sequence: TGCAGCGTTGAACAGAAATACGAGCAGTACTTC. Amino acids: CSVEQKYEQYF.

This clonotype has more than one count but fewer than ten. This rearrangement joins TRBV6-5 to TRBJ2-5, with 7 bases that match TRBD1. Germline CDR1 reads MNHEY; CDR2 reads SVGAGI. This CDR3 is built from 17 residues. The ends lost 4 bases at V and 4 bases at J; junction bases unmatched: 15. The CDR3 DNA follows: TGTGCCAGCAGTTTCTACGGACCGACAGGGATCACAGAGACCCAGTACTTC. Residues: CASSFYGPTGITETQYF.

The chain links TRBV6-1 to TRBJ1-1; D gene ambiguous. Trimming left V 2 bases short and J 4 bases short, with 5 bases between. The CDR3 totals 12 residues. Germline CDR1 reads MNHNS; CDR2 reads SASEGT. DNA of the CDR3: TGTGCCAGCAGTGAACGGAGCACTGAAGCTTTCTTT. Its protein product is CASSERSTEAFF.

This clonotype appeared many times. CDR3 sequence: CASSLNPQGARQNSPLHF. As DNA, the CDR3 is TGCGCCAGCAGCTTGAACCCACAGGGGGCGAGACAAAATTCACCCCTCCACTTT. This sequence joins TRBV5-1 and TRBJ1-6; 9 nucleotides align to TRBD1. The V and J ends lost 1 base and 7 bases, in that order; junction bases with no gene match: 12. CDR1 and CDR2 from the germline V gene are SGHRS and YFSETQ. CDR3 size: 18 residues.

The J gene is TRBJ2-7, the V gene TRBV29-1, with D perhaps given as TRBD1 or TRBD2 (5 bases each). In germline, CDR1 is SQVTM, CDR2 ANQGSEA. The germline V and J ends were trimmed by 7 bases and 4 bases, with 23 bases remaining between them. This CDR3 is 15 amino acids long. The CDR3 spells CSAHLGGKTPYEQYF. CDR3 in DNA: TGCAGCGCCCACCTTGGGGGAAAAACCCCATACGAGCAGTACTTC.

This clonotype was recorded at least ten times. This chain connects TRBV27 to TRBJ1-5; D ambiguous. CDR1 is MNHEY and CDR2 is SMNVEV in the germline V gene (reference sequence). CDR3 length: 13 residues. V was pared by 3 bases and J by 1 base, with 4 bases between. The CDR3 loop is CASSLWSNQPQHF. The CDR3 DNA reads as TGTGCCAGCAGTTTGTGGAGCAATCAGCCCCAGCATTTT.

This clonotype was seen more than once but under ten times. V is TRBV7-2 and J is TRBJ1-4, with D hard to call. The CDR3 length is 15 residues. Trimming pared 1 base from V and 4 bases from J, leaving 10 bases between. CDR1 and CDR2 from the germline V gene are SGHTA and FQGNSA. The CDR3 DNA is TGTGCCAGCAGCTTAGATAACGGGAATAATGAAAAACTGTTTTTT. It specifies CASSLDNGNNEKLFF.

The gene calls are TRBV29-1 and TRBJ2-5; no clear D gene. The CDR3 sequence is 11 residues long. The germline V gene encodes CDR1 SQVTM and CDR2 ANQGSEA. The V end was cut by 4 bases, the J end by 4 bases, with 7 bases between. CDR3 in amino acids: CSVGSGETQYF. The CDR3 DNA is TGCAGCGTTGGGTCGGGAGAGACCCAGTACTTC.

Details on this clonotype: No conserved phenylalanine or tryptophan is present at the end of the CDR3, so a read error is the likely explanation. The rearrangement uses TRBV5-1 and TRBJ2-5; TRBD2 might be the D (5 bases). The end of the DNA fits TRBJ2-1 better, so the J call may be wrong. Germline V CDR1 and CDR2: SGHRS, YFSETQ. The CDR3 totals 14 residues. This CDR3 reads CASSLDYLLDEQFL. CDR3 nucleotide sequence: TGCGCCAGCAGCTTAGACTACCTTTTGGATGAGCAGTTCCTC.

The gene calls are TRBV28 and TRBJ2-7; D gene unclear. The CDR3 totals 14 residues. Germline assignment: CDR1 MDHEN and CDR2 SYDVKM. Trimming took 3 bases from V and 1 from J, leaving 10 bases between them. The chain's CDR3 is CASSFQETSYEQYF. Written as DNA, the CDR3 is TGTGCCAGCAGTTTTCAGGAAACTTCCTACGAGCAGTACTTC.

The chain couples TRBV28 to TRBJ2-3; 7 bases match TRBD2. Germline values: CDR1 MDHEN, CDR2 SYDVKM. V was pared by 8 bases and J by 6 bases, with 8 bases of the junction left unmatched. The CDR3 spans 13 residues. The CDR3 spells CASQQAGGDTQYF. CDR3 nucleotide sequence: TGTGCCAGCCAACAAGCCGGGGGGGATACGCAGTATTTT.

The V gene is TRBV29-1, the J gene TRBJ1-1; 9 positions agree with TRBD1. Looked up from germline, CDR1 is SQVTM and CDR2 is ANQGSEA. Germline trimming cut 6 bases from V and 5 bases from J; bases unmatched to any gene: 7. The CDR3 extends over 13 amino acids. CDR3 nucleotide sequence: TGCAGCGTCCCGGGACAGGGAGTTACTGAAGCTTTCTTT. Its protein product is CSVPGQGVTEAFF.

The chain couples TRBV7-2 to TRBJ2-1, with D unresolved. Per germline, CDR1 SGHTA and CDR2 FQGNSA. The CDR3 consists of 15 residues. V was cut by 1 base and J by 2 bases, with 9 bases left in between. CDR3 amino acids: CASSLVAQTYNEQFF. The CDR3 DNA is TGTGCCAGCAGCTTAGTCGCACAGACCTACAATGAGCAGTTCTTC. Complete variable domain (other parts from reference TRBV7-2 and TRBJ2-1): GAGVSQSPSNKVTEKGKDVELRCDPISGHTALYWYRQSLGQGLEFLIYFQGNSAPDKSGLPSDRFSAERTGGSVSTLTIQRTQQEDSAVYLCASSLVAQTYNEQFFGPGTRLTVL.

About this clonotype itself: A single base separates this from a much larger clone, so it may be a read error. The V and J genes are TRBV2 and TRBJ1-2, with 7 bases matching TRBD1. CDR1 and CDR2 from the germline V gene are SNHLY and FYNNEI. The V segment lost 6 bases and the J segment 2 bases; nucleotides outside the gene matches: 0. CDR3 length: 12 residues. CDR3 amino acids: CASRGQNYGYTF. The CDR3 nucleotides read TGTGCCAGCAGGGGACAGAACTATGGCTACACCTTC.

This clonotype was seen a handful of times. V usage is TRBV29-1 and J usage is TRBJ2-1; 8 positions match TRBD1. The CDR3 is 13 amino acids. J was trimmed by 3 bases and V by 8 bases; bases with no gene match: 6. Germline CDR1 is SQVTM and CDR2 is ANQGSEA. CDR3 sequence reads: CSSRQGNYNEQFF. CDR3 in DNA: TGCAGCAGCCGACAGGGGAACTACAATGAGCAGTTCTTC.

This clonotype was counted ten times or more. The rearrangement uses TRBV14 and TRBJ2-1; TRBD2 might be the D (6 bases). The CDR3 is 15 residues long. CDR1 is SGHDN, CDR2 FVKESK, per germline. V gave up 4 bases and J gave up 0 bases, with 10 bases separating them. The CDR3 here is CASSLRGSSYNEQFF. The CDR3 bases are TGTGCCAGCAGCCTCCGGGGGAGCTCCTACAATGAGCAGTTCTTC.

The chain joins TRBV7-8 to TRBJ2-7; D may be TRBD2 (5 bases). The J call is doubtful: the DNA matches TRBJ2-1 better. Germline CDR1 and CDR2: SGHVS and FQNEAQ. The CDR3 totals 13 residues. CDR3 sequence: CASSSLVNNEQFF. CDR3 nucleotides: TGTGCCAGCAGCTCACTAGTCAACAATGAGCAGTTCTTC.

This clonotype has more than one count but fewer than ten. The chain is built from TRBV4-1 and TRBJ1-2; D is possibly TRBD1 (5 bases). In germline, CDR1 is MGHRA, CDR2 YSYEKL. Trimming pared 2 bases from V and 5 bases from J, leaving 12 bases between. This CDR3 is 14 amino acids long. Here the CDR3 DNA reads TGCGCCAGCAGCCAAAGGGCAGGGACGTATGGCTACACCTTC. It encodes CASSQRAGTYGYTF.

The chain employs TRBV4-3 and TRBJ1-1; D ambiguous. Trimming left V 0 bases short and J 3 bases short, with 5 bases between. Germline V CDR1 and CDR2: LGHNA, YSLEER. The CDR3 spans 13 residues. CDR3 sequence reads: CASSQDPDTEAFF. In DNA form, the CDR3 reads TGCGCCAGCAGCCAAGATCCGGACACTGAAGCTTTCTTT.

This chain connects TRBV20-1 to TRBJ1-1; D is possibly TRBD1 (5 bases). This CDR3 is 14 amino acids long. Trimming pared 1 base from V and 1 base from J, leaving 10 bases between. Per the germline V gene, CDR1 is DFQATT and CDR2 is SNEGSKA (reference sequence). CDR3 residues: CSARAQGKNTEAFF. In DNA, the CDR3 is TGCAGTGCTAGAGCCCAGGGTAAGAACACTGAAGCTTTCTTT.

This clonotype was found many times. The rearrangement uses TRBV7-8 and TRBJ2-7; D is perhaps TRBD2 (6 bases). V was clipped by 1 base and J by 6 bases, with 10 bases between them. There are 13 residues in the CDR3. Germline lookup yields CDR1 SGHVS and CDR2 FQNEAQ. CDR3 residues: CASSLVQGGEQYF. The DNA of the CDR3 is TGTGCCAGCAGCTTAGTCCAGGGAGGCGAGCAGTACTTC.

V is TRBV5-1 and J is TRBJ2-1; 11 nucleotides line up with TRBD2. Germline loops: CDR1 SGHRS, CDR2 YFSETQ. The CDR3 loop spans 18 amino acids. Germline trimming cut 4 bases from V and 3 bases from J; bases unmatched to any gene: 12. The DNA of the CDR3 is TGCGCCAGCAGCGCCGACCAGTCTAGCGGGGGGCACTACAATGAGCAGTTCTTC. This gives the protein CASSADQSSGGHYNEQFF.

This clonotype was found a few times. This chain's CDR3 is CASSISRSQETQYF. DNA for the CDR3: TGTGCCAGTAGTATTTCGCGGAGCCAAGAGACCCAGTACTTC. The chain recombines TRBV19 with TRBJ2-5; D ambiguous. CDR1 and CDR2 (germline): LNHDA, SQIVND (reference sequence). The CDR3 is made up of 14 amino acids. V was clipped by 3 bases and J by 1 base, with 9 bases between them.

The rearrangement joins TRBV12-3 or TRBV12-4 to TRBJ2-1; tentative D call: TRBD2 (5 bases). The CDR3 covers 12 residues. Between the trimmed V and J ends, which lost 3 bases and 7 bases, there was a span of 7 bases. In nucleotides, the CDR3 is TGTGCCAGCAGTTTTATAGCGAATGAGCAGTTCTTC. As protein: CASSFIANEQFF.

This rearrangement joins TRBV5-6 to TRBJ2-5; D tentatively reads TRBD1 or TRBD2 (6 bases each). The CDR3 covers 12 residues. Trimming removed 4 bases at V and 9 bases at J, with 13 bases between. Germline V CDR1 and CDR2: SGHDT, YYEEEE. In nucleotides, the CDR3 is TGTGCCAGCAGCGACTTAAGGGGGGCCCAGTACTTC. It yields the protein CASSDLRGAQYF.

This clonotype was picked up a small number of times. This rearrangement joins TRBV5-1 to TRBJ2-3; 9 bases are a match to TRBD2. The germline V gene has CDR1 SGHRS and CDR2 YFSETQ. Trimming cost V 1 base and J 3 bases; bases outside gene matches: 6. The CDR3 runs to 16 residues. This chain's CDR3 is CASSLIVAGATDTQYF. CDR3 coding DNA: TGCGCCAGCAGCTTGATAGTAGCGGGGGCGACAGATACGCAGTATTTT.

This clonotype turned up a few times. At one boundary the junction diverges from the germline segment, which might be a read error. The gene calls are TRBV4-1 and TRBJ2-5; maybe TRBD2 (6 bases). This CDR3 is built from 15 residues. Germline lookup yields CDR1 MGHRA and CDR2 YSYEKL. In DNA, the CDR3 is TGCGCCAGCAGCCCCCGGGAGACGATCCAAGAGGCCCAGTACTTC. Amino acid sequence: CASSPRETIQEAQYF.

The sample holds a few counts of this clonotype. The rearrangement joins TRBV27 to TRBJ2-7; 11 nucleotides line up with TRBD1. Germline loops: CDR1 MNHEY, CDR2 SMNVEV (reference sequence). This CDR3 is 15 amino acids long. Germline trimming cut 1 base from V and 3 bases from J; bases unmatched to any gene: 2. The CDR3 spells CASSLYGTGGYEQYF. The CDR3 DNA follows: TGTGCCAGCAGTTTATACGGGACAGGGGGCTACGAGCAGTACTTC.

V gene TRBV5-1 combines with J gene TRBJ2-7; D possibly uses TRBD1 or TRBD2 (5 bases each). Germline V gene sequence: CDR1 SGHRS, CDR2 YFSETQ. V was cut by 5 bases and J by 2 bases, with 17 bases left in between. The CDR3 has 15 residues. CDR3 sequence reads: CASSSRPGPTYEQYF. The CDR3 coding sequence is TGCGCCAGCAGTTCTCGACCGGGACCTACCTACGAGCAGTACTTC.